One T cell receptor beta chain is described in this entry. The target antigen is unknown. The CDR3 runs to 15 residues. V gave up 1 base and J gave up 4 bases, with 13 bases separating them. Germline V CDR1 and CDR2: MGHDK, SYGVNS. Multiplex PCR with 32 V and 13 J primers amplified TCR beta CDR3. TCRdb reanalysed the multiplex PCR reads using MiXCR and keeps one entry per CDR3 protein. The sample comprises roughly 14,000 distinct CDR3 sequences, 25% to 35% of which are singletons, and around 5% rests with the top ten. TCRs were amplified from roughly 540 ng gDNA of bulk tumor per sample. Several biopsies were spaced far apart within each primary tumor and obtained as surgery took place. Surgery that was curative in intent was performed on patients with untreated, newly diagnosed non-small cell lung cancer. Donor patients had newly diagnosed non-small cell lung cancer and were having surgery with curative intent.

The data derive from a study of immune heterogeneity within non-small cell lung tumors. Across the study: Classification of the tumors gave several squamous cell carcinomas, 10 non-squamous carcinomas and 1 not otherwise specified.

Study-wide results and caveats: Some T-cell receptor beta clonotypes occurred at high frequency. These high-frequency clonotypes were largely distinct between individual patients. Identical dominant CDR3 beta clonotypes were found repeatedly across the tumor sites of a single patient, and these appeared alongside high-frequency clones that were unique to particular tumor locations.

The chain carries TRBV25-1 and TRBJ1-2; a possible D gene is TRBD1 (6 bases). This receptor was obtained from a man between 40 and 49 years old with non-small cell lung cancer. Sequencing was done on a sample of lung tumor tissue. The CDR3 region is CASSEFGGGSYGYTF. Written as DNA, the CDR3 is TGTGCCAGCAGTGAATTTGGAGGGGGAAGCTATGGCTACACCTTC.